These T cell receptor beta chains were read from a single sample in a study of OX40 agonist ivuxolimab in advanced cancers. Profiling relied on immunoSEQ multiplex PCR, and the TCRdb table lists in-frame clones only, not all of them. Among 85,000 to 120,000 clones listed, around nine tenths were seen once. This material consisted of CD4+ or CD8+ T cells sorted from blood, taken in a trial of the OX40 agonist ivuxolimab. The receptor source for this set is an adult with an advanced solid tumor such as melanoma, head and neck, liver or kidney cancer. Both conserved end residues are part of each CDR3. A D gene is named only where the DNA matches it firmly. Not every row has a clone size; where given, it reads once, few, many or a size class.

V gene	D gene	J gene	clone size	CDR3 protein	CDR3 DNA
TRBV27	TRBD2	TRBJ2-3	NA	CASRGTSQDTQYF	TGTGCCAGCAGGGGGACTAGCCAAGATACGCAGTATTTT
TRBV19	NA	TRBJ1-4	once	CASSIGQGPWELFF	TGTGCCAGTAGTATAGGGCAGGGGCCGTGGGAACTGTTTTTT
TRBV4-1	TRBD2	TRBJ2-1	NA	CASSPTGGGADEQFF	TGCGCCAGCAGTCCCACCGGCGGGGGGGCCGATGAGCAGTTCTTC
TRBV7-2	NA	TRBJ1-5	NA	CASSLMAPQWGNQPQHF	TGTGCCAGCAGCTTAATGGCACCACAATGGGGCAATCAGCCCCAGCATTTT
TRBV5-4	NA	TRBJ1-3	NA	CASSLGTASSGNTIYF	TGTGCCAGCAGCTTGGGCACAGCCAGCTCTGGAAACACCATATATTTT
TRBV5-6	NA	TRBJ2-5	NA	CASSLAGPWETQYF	TGTGCCAGCAGCTTGGCGGGGCCCTGGGAGACCCAGTACTTC
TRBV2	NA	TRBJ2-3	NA	CASKRLQNTDTQYF	TGTGCCAGCAAGCGGCTCCAGAACACAGATACGCAGTATTTT
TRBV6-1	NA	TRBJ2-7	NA	CASSHTPGYEQYF	TGTGCCAGCAGTCACACCCCGGGCTACGAGCAGTACTTC
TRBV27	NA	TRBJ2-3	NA	CASSLLPSDTQYF	TGTGCCAGCAGTCTACTACCGTCAGATACGCAGTATTTT
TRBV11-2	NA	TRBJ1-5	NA	CASSSLQGINQPQHF	TGTGCCAGCAGTTCCCTCCAGGGGATCAATCAGCCCCAGCATTTT
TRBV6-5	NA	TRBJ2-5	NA	CASRWYQETQYF	TGTGCCAGCAGGTGGTACCAAGAGACCCAGTACTTC
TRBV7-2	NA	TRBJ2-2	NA	CASSFLRANTGELFF	TGTGCCAGCAGCTTTTTGAGGGCCAACACCGGGGAGCTGTTTTTT
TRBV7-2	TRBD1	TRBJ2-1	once	CASSLAQGAYNEQFF	TGTGCCAGCAGCTTAGCGCAGGGGGCCTACAATGAGCAGTTCTTC
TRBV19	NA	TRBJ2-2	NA	CASSLAGNTGELFF	TGTGCCAGTAGTTTGGCAGGGAACACCGGGGAGCTGTTTTTT
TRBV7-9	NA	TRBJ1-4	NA	CASSPGTQNEKLFF	TGTGCCAGCAGCCCCGGGACACAGAATGAAAAACTGTTTTTT
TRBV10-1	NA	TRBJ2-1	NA	CASSDPLIVGNGQFF	TGCGCCAGCAGTGACCCCCTAATCGTGGGCAATGGGCAGTTCTTC
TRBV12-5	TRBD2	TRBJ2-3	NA	CASGLGLAGGVTQYF	TGTGCTAGTGGTTTGGGGCTAGCGGGGGGCGTAACGCAGTATTTT
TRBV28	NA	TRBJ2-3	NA	CASRPQGGPTDTQYF	TGTGCCAGCAGACCACAGGGAGGACCTACAGATACGCAGTATTTT
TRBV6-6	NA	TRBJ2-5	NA	CASGRQEQETQYF	TGTGCCAGCGGCAGACAGGAGCAAGAGACCCAGTACTTC
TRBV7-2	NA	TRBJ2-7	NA	CASSLASARVDEQYF	TGTGCCAGCAGCTTAGCCTCGGCCAGGGTAGACGAGCAGTACTTC
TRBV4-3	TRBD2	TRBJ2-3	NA	CASSQDLRRGTTDTQYF	TGCGCCAGCAGCCAAGATTTGCGGCGGGGGACCACAGATACGCAGTATTTT
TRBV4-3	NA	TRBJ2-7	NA	CASSQSLIRATPGEQYF	TGCGCCAGCAGCCAATCTTTAATCAGGGCGACTCCTGGCGAGCAGTACTTC
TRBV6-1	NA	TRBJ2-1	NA	CASSDNEQFF	TGTGCCAGCAGTGACAATGAGCAGTTCTTC
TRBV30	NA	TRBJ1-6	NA	CAWSRDSSPLHF	TGTGCCTGGAGTAGGGATTCGTCACCCCTCCACTTT
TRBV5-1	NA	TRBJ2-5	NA	CASSLTPTRAETQYF	TGCGCCAGCAGCTTGACCCCCACCCGAGCGGAGACCCAGTACTTC
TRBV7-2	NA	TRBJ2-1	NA	CASSPGQINEQFF	TGTGCCAGCAGCCCCGGACAGATAAATGAGCAGTTCTTC
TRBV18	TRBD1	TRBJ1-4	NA	CASSPLGQGGEKLFF	TGTGCCAGCTCACCGTTGGGACAGGGAGGTGAAAAACTGTTTTTT
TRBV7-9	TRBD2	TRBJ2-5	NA	CASSSKTGGETQYF	TGTGCCAGCAGCTCCAAAACGGGAGGGGAGACCCAGTACTTC
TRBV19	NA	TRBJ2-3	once	CASSTRGRQFTDTQYF	TGTGCCAGTAGTACCCGAGGACGACAGTTCACAGATACGCAGTATTTT
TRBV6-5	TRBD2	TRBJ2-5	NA	CASSKTSGRETQYF	TGTGCCAGCAGTAAGACTAGCGGGAGGGAGACCCAGTACTTC
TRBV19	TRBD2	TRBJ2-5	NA	CASSMSGVETQYF	TGTGCCAGTAGTATGAGCGGGGTAGAGACCCAGTACTTC
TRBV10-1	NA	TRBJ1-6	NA	CASSERGSRSPLHF	TGCGCCAGCAGTGAAAGGGGATCGCGATCACCCCTCCACTTT
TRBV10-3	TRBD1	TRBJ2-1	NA	CAIRGGDSYNEQFF	TGTGCCATCCGGGGTGGGGACAGCTACAATGAGCAGTTCTTC
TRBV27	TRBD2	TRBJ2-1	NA	CASSFPPTSGGANEQFF	TGTGCCAGCAGTTTCCCCCCCACTAGCGGGGGGGCAAATGAGCAGTTCTTC
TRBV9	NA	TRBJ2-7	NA	CASSVAPYGTYNEQYF	TGTGCCAGCAGCGTAGCCCCGTACGGGACGTACAACGAGCAGTACTTC
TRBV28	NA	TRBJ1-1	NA	CASSSPENPNTEAFF	TGTGCCAGCAGTTCCCCGGAGAACCCGAACACTGAAGCTTTCTTT
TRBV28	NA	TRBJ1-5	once	CASSLTGWRQPQHF	TGTGCCAGCAGTTTGACGGGGTGGAGACAGCCCCAGCATTTT